What follows are 20 T cell receptor beta chains derived from one specimen sequenced in a study of blood T cell repertoires in COVID-19. This table comes from immunoSEQ multiplex PCR, and its TCRdb copy is limited to in-frame clones, with some not included. The sample records approximately 270,000 clones, 75% to 90% being singletons. The sequenced sample was peripheral blood. The receptors come from an older woman with acute or convalescent COVID-19.

V is TRBV4-1 and J is TRBJ2-7; 10 positions match TRBD1. The CDR3 has 15 residues. V shed 1 base and J 2 bases; nucleotides not matched to a gene: 2. Germline V CDR1 and CDR2: MGHRA, YSYEKL. DNA of the CDR3: TGCGCCAGCAGCCAAGCCGGGACAGGGGCCTACGAGCAGTACTTC. Protein product: CASSQAGTGAYEQYF.

This clone was counted a single time. J is TRBJ1-2 and V is TRBV29-1; 7 positions match TRBD1. This CDR3 spans 18 amino acids. J lost 4 bases, V lost 3 bases, and 20 bases had no gene match. The V gene's germline CDR1 is SQVTM and CDR2 ANQGSEA. The chain's CDR3 is CSVDRTGPTTSSRYGYTF. The CDR3 region has the DNA TGCAGCGTTGACCGGACAGGCCCTACGACCTCAAGCCGCTATGGCTACACCTTC.

The chain combines TRBV6-5 with TRBJ2-3; 8 positions match TRBD2. This CDR3 is 12 amino acids long. Losses at the gene ends were 6 bases for V and 5 bases for J; bases not matched to a gene: 1. Looked up from germline, CDR1 is MNHEY and CDR2 is SVGAGI. The CDR3 protein is CASRAGGDTQYF. The DNA for the CDR3 is TGTGCCAGCAGGGCGGGAGGAGATACGCAGTATTTT.

The V gene is TRBV5-6, the J gene TRBJ2-7; 9 bases line up with TRBD1. Germline V gene sequence: CDR1 SGHDT, CDR2 YYEEEE. J lost 5 bases, V lost 2 bases, and 11 bases had no gene match. The CDR3 length is 16 residues. The CDR3 DNA reads TGTGCCAGCAGCTTTGCCGGGACAGGGTCGTCCAACGAGCAGTACTTC. As protein: CASSFAGTGSSNEQYF.

The chain recombines TRBV5-6 with TRBJ1-6; weak D call: TRBD1 (6 bases). CDR3 length equals 15 residues. The V gene's germline CDR1 is SGHDT and CDR2 YYEEEE. V shed 0 bases and J shed 6 bases, with 10 bases lying between them. DNA for the CDR3: TGTGCCAGCAGCTTGGGGAACAGGGTTAATTCACCCCTCCACTTT. Its translation is CASSLGNRVNSPLHF. The variable domain in full, completed from reference TRBV5-6 and TRBJ1-6, reads DAGVTQSPTHLIKTRGQQVTLRCSPKSGHDTVSWYQQALGQGPQFIFQYYEEEERQRGNFPDRFSGHQFPNYSSELNVNALLLGDSALYLCASSLGNRVNSPLHFGNGTRLTVT.

The table lists this clone with a few counts. The chain combines TRBV28 with TRBJ2-1, with 9 bases matching TRBD2. The CDR3 runs 14 residues. Germline CDR1 is MDHEN and CDR2 is SYDVKM. V gave up 8 bases and J gave up 9 bases; unmatched junction bases: 11. CDR3 region: CASRPAGGGTEQFF. In DNA, the CDR3 is TGTGCCAGCCGCCCGGCGGGAGGGGGGACTGAGCAGTTCTTC.

The chain joins TRBV4-1 to TRBJ1-1; tentatively, D is TRBD1 (5 bases). The CDR3 is 15 amino acids. CDR1 and CDR2 from the germline V gene are MGHRA and YSYEKL. The V end lost 2 bases, the J end lost 4 bases, and 14 bases lay between the germline ends. CDR3 residues: CASSQFAQGGTEAFF. The CDR3 DNA is TGCGCCAGCAGCCAATTTGCTCAGGGAGGCACTGAAGCTTTCTTT.

This clone is a singleton in its sample. The chain carries TRBV19 and TRBJ2-3; the match to TRBD1 covers 8 bases. This CDR3 is 14 amino acids long. J gave up 2 bases and V 9 bases, and 7 bases lay outside the gene matches. CDR1 is LNHDA and CDR2 is SQIVND in the germline V gene (reference sequence). CDR3 sequence reads: CASKTGGSTDTQYF. Here the CDR3 DNA reads TGTGCCAGCAAAACAGGGGGTTCCACAGATACGCAGTATTTT.

The V and J genes are TRBV19 and TRBJ1-4, with D possibly being TRBD1 (5 bases). Germline CDR1 LNHDA, CDR2 SQIVND (reference sequence). The length of the CDR3 is 14 residues. Trimming left V 5 bases short and J 7 bases short, with 14 bases between. CDR3 bases: TGTGCCAGTAGTGTCCGGGGGGGAGTTGAAAAACTGTTTTTT. It yields the protein CASSVRGGVEKLFF. The variable domain in full, with the rest retrieved from reference TRBV19 and TRBJ1-4, is DGGITQSPKYLFRKEGQNVTLSCEQNLNHDAMYWYRQDPGQGLRLIYYSQIVNDFQKGDIAEGYSVSREKKESFPLTVTSAQKNPTAFYLCASSVRGGVEKLFFGSGTQLSVL.

The J gene is TRBJ2-7, the V gene TRBV14; perhaps TRBD2 as D (5 bases). This CDR3 contains 12 residues. The V gene lost 4 bases and the J gene lost 2 bases, with 6 bases spanning the gap. Germline V gives CDR1 SGHDN, CDR2 FVKESK. The CDR3 is CASSRGTYEQYF. The CDR3 DNA is TGTGCCAGCAGCCGAGGGACCTACGAGCAGTACTTC. Variable domain in full (rest from reference TRBV14 and TRBJ2-7): EAGVTQFPSHSVIEKGQTVTLRCDPISGHDNLYWYRRVMGKEIKFLLHFVKESKQDESGMPNNRFLAERTGGTYSTLKVQPAELEDSGVYFCASSRGTYEQYFGPGTRLTVT.

This chain uses TRBV5-4 with TRBJ2-3; the D is unclear. This CDR3 spans 11 amino acids. Germline V gene data show CDR1 as SGHNT and CDR2 as YYREEE (reference sequence). V lost 6 bases to trimming and J lost 5 bases, with 7 bases between them. The CDR3 loop is CASTKQDTQYF. For the CDR3, the DNA is TGTGCCAGCACCAAGCAAGATACGCAGTATTTT.

This chain connects TRBV5-1 to TRBJ2-1; unclear D gene. Deletions cut 8 bases from V and 5 bases from J, with 8 bases between. The CDR3 consists of 11 residues. CDR1 is SGHRS and CDR2 is YFSETQ in the germline V gene. CDR3 sequence reads: CARLRDNEQFF. The CDR3 region has the DNA TGCGCCAGACTTAGAGACAATGAGCAGTTCTTC.

This clone was seen a single time. This chain uses TRBV6-1 with TRBJ2-2; 8 nucleotides align to TRBD1. Germline-derived CDR1 and CDR2 are MNHNS and SASEGT. The CDR3 covers 16 residues. V shed 2 bases and J 5 bases; nucleotides not matched to a gene: 7. CDR3 protein: CASSEYVTGGTGELFF. CDR3 in DNA: TGTGCCAGCAGTGAATACGTAACAGGGGGGACCGGGGAGCTGTTTTTT.

CDR3 sequence: CASGPGATDTQYF. The CDR3, as DNA: TGTGCTAGTGGTCCAGGGGCCACAGATACGCAGTATTTT. The chain is built from TRBV12-5 and TRBJ2-3; tentatively, D is TRBD1 (6 bases). Trimming removed 5 bases at V and 2 bases at J, with 8 bases between. Germline loops: CDR1 LGHNT, CDR2 FRNRAP. CDR3 length equals 13 residues.

The genes are TRBV21-1 and TRBJ1-2; the table's D call, TRBD1, has no DNA check behind it. TRBV21-1 is listed as a pseudogene. The CDR3 sequence is 15 residues long. The CDR3 loop is CASSKGGSGLCGYTF. The CDR3 DNA is TGTGCCAGCAGCAAAGGTGGATCAGGGCTCTGTGGCTACACCTTC.

This chain links TRBV2 with TRBJ1-2, with 7 nucleotides matching TRBD1. This CDR3 is built from 14 residues. The V segment lost 4 bases and the J segment 0 bases; nucleotides outside the gene matches: 2. Germline V gene lookup returns CDR1 SNHLY and CDR2 FYNNEI. The CDR3 nucleotides read TGTGCCAGCAGTGTGGGGACAGCTAACTATGGCTACACCTTC. It is translated as CASSVGTANYGYTF. The entire variable domain, with the rest obtained from reference TRBV2 and TRBJ1-2, is as follows: EPEVTQTPSHQVTQMGQEVILRCVPISNHLYFYWYRQILGQKVEFLVSFYNNEISEKSEIFDDQFSVERPDGSNFTLKIRSTKLEDSAMYFCASSVGTANYGYTFGSGTRLTVV.

The chain employs TRBV9 and TRBJ2-7; D not certain. Germline values: CDR1 SGDLS, CDR2 YYNGEE. The CDR3 runs 15 residues. The V gene lost 6 bases and the J gene lost 0 bases, with 16 bases spanning the gap. This chain's CDR3 is CASTRLRRNSYEQYF. The CDR3 DNA reads TGTGCCAGCACACGACTCCGCCGAAACTCCTACGAGCAGTACTTC.

The chain is built from TRBV7-9 and TRBJ2-1; a possible D gene is TRBD2 (6 bases). The germline V and J ends were trimmed by 4 bases and 3 bases, with 13 bases remaining between them. Germline loops: CDR1 SEHNR, CDR2 FQNEAQ (reference sequence). The CDR3 has 15 amino acids. In nucleotides, the CDR3 is TGTGCCAGCAGCTCCTCCGGGACTGGCTACAATGAGCAGTTCTTC. Protein: CASSSSGTGYNEQFF.

The genes are TRBV14 and TRBJ1-1; D uncertain. Trimming stripped 1 base from V and 6 bases from J, with 9 bases between. CDR3 length: 13 residues. Germline assignment: CDR1 SGHDN and CDR2 FVKESK. CDR3 in amino acids: CASSQVMAAEAFF. The CDR3 region has the DNA TGTGCCAGCAGCCAAGTGATGGCGGCTGAAGCTTTCTTT.

The chain couples TRBV2 to TRBJ1-6, with D uncertain. CDR3 length: 15 residues. V lost 6 bases, J lost 2 bases, and 11 bases lay in between. Germline assignment: CDR1 SNHLY and CDR2 FYNNEI. CDR3 coding DNA: TGTGCCAGCAGGGGCCAGGCCCCCTATAATTCACCCCTCCACTTT. It codes for CASRGQAPYNSPLHF.